The 10 T cell receptor beta chains given below trace back to one sample, sequenced in a study of metastatic and nonmetastatic thyroid tumors. Not a single patient had been given any form of treatment at any point before undergoing thyroid surgery. TCRdb reanalyzed the PCR reads via MiXCR. Among about 92,000 clones, 15% were seen once, and the ten largest hold roughly 3.9%. The sample was blood. These receptors all come from a female donor with papillary thyroid cancer or a benign thyroid nodule (not recorded which). Some clones in this sample may be carry-over from other donors' samples.

Many counts were recorded for this clone. The rearrangement links TRBV18 to TRBJ2-7; 8 nucleotides match TRBD2. Germline loops: CDR1 KGHSH, CDR2 LQKENI. The V gene end was trimmed by 3 bases and the J gene end by 0 bases; junction bases not matched to a gene: 10. The CDR3 is 17 amino acids. DNA for the CDR3: TGTGCCAGCTCACCCCGGAGGGGTAGCGGGGACTCCTACGAGCAGTACTTC. This gives the protein CASSPRRGSGDSYEQYF.

A remark on this clone: This may be a read error: a much more frequent sequence differs by one nucleotide. Other nucleotide sequences in the sample specify the same CDR3. The chain is built from TRBV20-1 and TRBJ2-1, with D tentatively TRBD1 or TRBD2 (5 bases each). Germline V gives CDR1 DFQATT, CDR2 SNEGSKA (reference sequence). V was trimmed by 3 bases and J by 7 bases, leaving 13 bases between them. This CDR3 comprises 13 residues. The CDR3 DNA reads TGCAGTGCTAGCCAGGGAGACAGTAATGAGCAGTTCTTC. As protein: CSASQGDSNEQFF.

Concerning this clone: A single base separates this from a much larger clone, so it may be a read error. The rearrangement links TRBV9 to TRBJ2-1; no clear D. The CDR3 length is 15 residues. CDR1 and CDR2 from the germline V gene are SGDLS and YYNGEE. Trimming pared 4 bases from V and 0 bases from J, leaving 11 bases between. The DNA of the CDR3 is TGTGCCAGCAGCATTGGGGTGAGCTCCTACAATGAGCAGTTCTTC. Protein product: CASSIGVSSYNEQFF. Variable domain in full (rest from reference TRBV9 and TRBJ2-1): DSGVTQTPKHLITATGQRVTLRCSPRSGDLSVYWYQQSLDQGLQFLIQYYNGEERAKGNILERFSAQQFPDLHSELNLSSLELGDSALYFCASSIGVSSYNEQFFGPGTRLTVL.

Concerning this clone: Since a much larger clone is just one base distant, this may be a read error. The gene calls are TRBV5-5 and TRBJ2-7; D unresolved. CDR3 length: 14 amino acids. V was trimmed by 4 bases and J by 2 bases, leaving 13 bases between them. Germline loops: CDR1 SGHKS, CDR2 YYEKEE (reference sequence). The CDR3 protein is CASSRHTNTYEQYF. The CDR3 DNA is TGTGCCAGCAGCCGGCATACCAATACCTACGAGCAGTACTTC.

This clone was seen repeatedly, ten times or more. The chain recombines TRBV11-2 with TRBJ2-5; D remains ambiguous. V was clipped by 1 base and J by 2 bases, with 17 bases between them. Looked up from germline, CDR1 is SGHAT and CDR2 is FQNNGV. The CDR3 contains 17 residues. CDR3: CASSLGALSTRQETQYF. In DNA form, the CDR3 reads TGTGCCAGCAGCTTAGGGGCCTTAAGCACGCGGCAAGAGACCCAGTACTTC.

This clone was seen at least ten times. V gene TRBV9 combines with J gene TRBJ2-7, with TRBD1 identical over 10 bases. V gave up 1 base and J gave up 5 bases; unmatched junction bases: 6. This CDR3 is 15 amino acids long. Germline values: CDR1 SGDLS, CDR2 YYNGEE. CDR3 sequence: CASSVTGTGVDEQYF. In nucleotides, the CDR3 is TGTGCCAGCAGCGTAACTGGGACAGGGGTCGACGAGCAGTACTTC. Drawing the rest from reference TRBV9 and TRBJ2-7, the complete variable domain is DSGVTQTPKHLITATGQRVTLRCSPRSGDLSVYWYQQSLDQGLQFLIQYYNGEERAKGNILERFSAQQFPDLHSELNLSSLELGDSALYFCASSVTGTGVDEQYFGPGTRLTVT.

The table lists this clone with a count of one. The chain links TRBV11-1 to TRBJ2-3; maybe TRBD1 (6 bases). The germline V gene has CDR1 SGHAT and CDR2 FQDESV (reference sequence). Trimming pared 5 bases from V and 3 bases from J, leaving 21 bases between. This CDR3 has 17 residues. DNA of the CDR3: TGTGCCAGCAGCCACAGGGAAGACAGAGGGGGAACAGATACGCAGTATTTT. It encodes CASSHREDRGGTDTQYF.

In its sample, this clone was seen many times. CDR3 in amino acids: CASSLGRERRNEQFF. DNA for the CDR3: TGTGCCAGCAGTTTAGGCAGGGAGAGACGCAATGAGCAGTTCTTC. The chain couples TRBV28 to TRBJ2-1, with D perhaps matching TRBD1 or TRBD2 (5 bases each). V dropped 2 bases and J dropped 6 bases, with 14 bases sitting between them. The CDR3 totals 15 residues. Germline assignment: CDR1 MDHEN and CDR2 SYDVKM.

This clone is medium-sized (0.01 to 0.1%) within its sample. The genes are TRBV19 and TRBJ2-5, with D possibly being TRBD2 (6 bases). Trimming removed 6 bases at V and 4 bases at J, with 12 bases between. There are 13 residues in the CDR3. Germline V gene data show CDR1 as LNHDA and CDR2 as SQIVND (reference sequence). The CDR3 spells CASSRDFGETQYF. The CDR3 nucleotides read TGTGCCAGTAGCAGGGACTTTGGAGAGACCCAGTACTTC.

The chain links TRBV7-2 to TRBJ2-5; 10 bases line up with TRBD2. The CDR3 is 16 amino acids. Germline-derived CDR1 and CDR2 are SGHTA and FQGNSA. The V segment lost 1 base and the J segment 5 bases; nucleotides outside the gene matches: 7. The CDR3 nucleotides are TGTGCCAGCAGCTTAGGGGGGGCACTAGCGGGGGAGACCCAGTACTTC. This codes for CASSLGGALAGETQYF.